This TCR beta chain appears in the sequencing data of a study of T-cell memory formation after mild COVID-19. Findings and caveats of the study: The main location of contracting CD4+ clones was CM and EM, and that of contracting CD8+ clones was EMRA.

TCRdb re-called the 5' RACE reads with MiXCR, one entry per CDR3 protein. The sample contains 200,000 to 250,000 distinct CDR3 sequences, around 17% of which appear only once. Only a few counts were recorded for this clonotype. What it binds is not known. Just one base apart from a much larger clone, this may be a read error. Trimming removed 3 bases from V and 1 base from J, with 7 bases in between. Germline V gene sequence: CDR1 SGHRS, CDR2 YFSETQ. The CDR3 extends over 14 amino acids. Input material: PBMCs or a T cell subset sorted from them (not recorded which). The origin of this receptor is a young man who had mild COVID-19 (a few samples of this study predate the infection). Cell type and time point are not known. This chain joins TRBV5-1 and TRBJ2-2; possibly TRBD1 for D (6 bases). This chain's CDR3 is CASSWGQNTGELFF. The CDR3 DNA follows: TGCGCCAGCAGCTGGGGACAGAACACCGGGGAGCTGTTTTTT.